This paragraph reports one TCR beta chain. What it recognizes is unknown. The sample is drawn from a study of cytomegalovirus exposure and HLA in healthy donors. The wider study: Caucasian-associated ancestry cluster membership applied to around 80% of 300 to 450 genotyped donors. The study, taken as a whole, reports: Later analysis identified several of the most significant clusters that appeared linked to common viral pathogens. Sequencing had likely introduced a cluster of highly shared sequence variants as an artifact. Later genetic work tied a missense DCLRE1C variant to beta-chain V and J trimming.

The PCR made use of 60 Vbeta and 13 Jbeta primers. Profiled with immunoSEQ multiplex PCR; TCRdb holds only in-frame clones, not every one. There are about 160,000 clones in the sample; less than 80% occur only once, and less than 1% lies in the top ten. Unmatched junction bases numbered 7, after V lost 1 base and J lost 8 bases. The CDR3 covers 15 residues. Germline CDR1 reads LGHNA; CDR2 reads YSLEER. The rearrangement links TRBV4-3 to TRBJ1-4, with TRBD1 matching 7 bases. The TCR sequence derives from a female donor in good health and CMV-seronegative. The specimen sequenced was PBMCs. This chain's CDR3 is CASSQGGGRREKLFF. CDR3 nucleotide sequence: TGCGCCAGCAGCCAAGGAGGGGGCCGGCGGGAAAAACTGTTTTTT.